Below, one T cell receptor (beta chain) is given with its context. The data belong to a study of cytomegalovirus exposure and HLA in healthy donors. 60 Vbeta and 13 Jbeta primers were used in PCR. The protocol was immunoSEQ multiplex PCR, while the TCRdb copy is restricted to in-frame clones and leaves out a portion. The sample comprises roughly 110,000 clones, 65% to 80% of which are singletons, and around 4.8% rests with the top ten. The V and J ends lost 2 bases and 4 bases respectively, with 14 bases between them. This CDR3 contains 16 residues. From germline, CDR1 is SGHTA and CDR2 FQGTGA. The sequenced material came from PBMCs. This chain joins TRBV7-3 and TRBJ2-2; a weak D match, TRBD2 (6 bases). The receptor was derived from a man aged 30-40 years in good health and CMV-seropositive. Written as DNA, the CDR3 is TGTGCCAGCAGCTTAGTTGGCGGGGACCGCACCGGGGAGCTGTTTTTT. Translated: CASSLVGGDRTGELFF.